These 32 T cell receptor beta chains originate from one sample sequenced in a study of neoadjuvant anti-PD-1 for oral cavity cancer. Assay: immunoSEQ multiplex PCR; the TCRdb copy retains only in-frame clones and omits some. Here the sample spans 15,000 to 20,000 clones, 65% to 85% being singletons. Sequencing was performed on PBMCs, taken before nivolumab (anti-PD-1) treatment. These receptor sequences come from a person between 35 and 79 years old with oral cavity squamous cell carcinoma.

V gene TRBV29-1 combines with J gene TRBJ1-2; weak D call: TRBD1 (5 bases). V was clipped by 7 bases and J by 6 bases, with 21 bases between them. CDR1 is SQVTM and CDR2 is ANQGSEA in the germline V gene. This CDR3 region has 14 residues. The CDR3, as DNA: TGCAGCGCTGACCCCAGGGCCCTAGTCGATGGCTACACCTTC. It is translated as CSADPRALVDGYTF.

The genes are TRBV14 and TRBJ2-2; no definite D call. This CDR3 is 12 amino acids long. V gave up 0 bases and J gave up 7 bases, with 3 bases separating them. CDR1 is SGHDN, CDR2 FVKESK, per germline. This chain's CDR3 is CASSQEVGELFF. The DNA for the CDR3 is TGTGCCAGCAGCCAAGAGGTCGGGGAGCTGTTTTTT. The entire variable domain, with the rest obtained from reference TRBV14 and TRBJ2-2, is as follows: EAGVTQFPSHSVIEKGQTVTLRCDPISGHDNLYWYRRVMGKEIKFLLHFVKESKQDESGMPNNRFLAERTGGTYSTLKVQPAELEDSGVYFCASSQEVGELFFGEGSRLTVL.

V and J are TRBV19 and TRBJ1-1, with 10 bases aligning to TRBD1. Looked up from germline, CDR1 is LNHDA and CDR2 is SQIVND (reference sequence). J was trimmed by 7 bases and V by 6 bases; bases with no gene match: 8. The CDR3 covers 14 residues. The CDR3 here is CASSRTGGESEAFF. CDR3 coding DNA: TGTGCCAGTAGCCGGACAGGGGGTGAAAGTGAAGCTTTCTTT.

This clone turned up a few times. The chain combines TRBV28 with TRBJ2-2; the match to TRBD2 covers 8 bases. The CDR3 sequence is 15 residues long. Germline CDR1 reads MDHEN; CDR2 reads SYDVKM. Losses at the gene ends were 10 bases for V and 6 bases for J; bases not matched to a gene: 13. The CDR3 DNA reads as TGTGCCACCCACAGCGGGAGTCTGGTATCCGGGGAGCTGTTTTTT. Amino acids: CATHSGSLVSGELFF.

The chain employs TRBV7-2 and TRBJ1-5, with 9 bases identical to TRBD1. From germline, CDR1 is SGHTA and CDR2 FQGNSA. The CDR3 sequence is 14 residues long. With V trimmed by 7 bases and J by 6 bases, 7 bases remained unmatched. The CDR3 nucleotides are TGTGCCAGCAACCCGGGACAGGGATTTCAGCCCCAGCATTTT. It encodes CASNPGQGFQPQHF.

This sequence joins TRBV5-1 and TRBJ2-3; the match to TRBD2 covers 10 bases. The length of the CDR3 is 16 residues. Germline CDR1 reads SGHRS; CDR2 reads YFSETQ. With 4 bases clipped from V and 4 bases from J, the junction kept 9 bases outside the gene matches. The CDR3 is CASSPTRTSGADTQYF. The DNA for the CDR3 is TGCGCCAGCAGCCCGACGAGGACTAGCGGAGCAGATACGCAGTATTTT.

The chain is built from TRBV29-1 and TRBJ2-1; 11 bases agree with TRBD2. Trimming at V came to 6 bases and at J to 5 bases, leaving 9 bases not matched to a gene. The CDR3 runs 15 residues. The germline gives CDR1 SQVTM, CDR2 ANQGSEA. In DNA, the CDR3 is TGCAGCGTCGGGAAGACTAGCGGGACTGACAATGAGCAGTTCTTC. It yields the protein CSVGKTSGTDNEQFF.

This clone was recorded only once. The chain carries TRBV11-2 and TRBJ2-7; D not resolved. V dropped 0 bases and J dropped 3 bases, with 12 bases sitting between them. CDR3 size: 15 residues. Germline-derived CDR1 and CDR2 are SGHAT and FQNNGV. The CDR3 DNA is TGTGCCAGCAGCTTAGATCAAGTTATAGTCTACGAGCAGTACTTC. This translates into CASSLDQVIVYEQYF.

The chain couples TRBV5-1 to TRBJ1-5; TRBD1 matches at 9 bases. J gave up 5 bases and V 0 bases, and 6 bases lay outside the gene matches. The CDR3 spans 16 residues. Germline CDR1 reads SGHRS; CDR2 reads YFSETQ. CDR3 in DNA: TGCGCCAGCAGCTTGGGATCGGGACAGGGCGATCAGCCCCAGCATTTT. The encoded protein is CASSLGSGQGDQPQHF.

A few counts support this clone. The chain links TRBV2 to TRBJ2-7, with D perhaps matching TRBD2 (5 bases). V gave up 4 bases and J gave up 5 bases, with 12 bases separating them. Germline CDR1 reads SNHLY; CDR2 reads FYNNEI. The CDR3 runs to 13 residues. The CDR3 sequence: CASSGESLHEQYF. In nucleotides, the CDR3 is TGTGCCAGCAGTGGGGAGTCGCTGCACGAGCAGTACTTC.

This chain links TRBV14 with TRBJ2-2; no definite D call. V lost 0 bases and J 2 bases, leaving 4 bases between the germline ends. The CDR3 loop spans 14 amino acids. Germline CDR1 is SGHDN and CDR2 is FVKESK. The chain's CDR3 is CASSQEINTGELFF. The CDR3 DNA follows: TGTGCCAGCAGCCAAGAAATTAACACCGGGGAGCTGTTTTTT.

This rearrangement joins TRBV5-4 to TRBJ2-1; 7 bases are a match to TRBD2. Losses at the gene ends were 4 bases for V and 0 bases for J; bases not matched to a gene: 10. This CDR3 is built from 17 residues. Per germline, CDR1 SGHNT and CDR2 YYREEE (reference sequence). The CDR3 DNA is TGTGCCAGCAGCCGAGCCAATAGCGGGCGCTCCTACAATGAGCAGTTCTTC. This translates into CASSRANSGRSYNEQFF.

This clone was observed a few times. This chain uses TRBV11-2 with TRBJ1-3; 9 nucleotides match TRBD1. The CDR3 spans 15 residues. CDR1 is SGHAT and CDR2 is FQNNGV in the germline V gene. Trimming took 5 bases from V and 2 from J; bases not matched to a gene: 4. CDR3 in amino acids: CASSPGQGPGNTIYF. CDR3 nucleotides: TGTGCCAGCAGCCCCGGACAGGGGCCTGGAAACACCATATATTTT.

This clone is a singleton in its sample. This chain connects TRBV5-4 to TRBJ2-2, with 8 bases aligning to TRBD1. The CDR3 spans 16 residues. J was trimmed by 6 bases and V by 3 bases; bases with no gene match: 10. Per the germline V gene, CDR1 is SGHNT and CDR2 is YYREEE (reference sequence). The CDR3 region is CASSSDRVKGAGELFF. The CDR3 coding sequence is TGTGCCAGCAGCTCGGACAGGGTTAAAGGTGCCGGGGAGCTGTTTTTT.

The rearrangement links TRBV4-2 to TRBJ2-3, with TRBD2 matching 8 bases. Losses at the gene ends were 0 bases for V and 3 bases for J; bases not matched to a gene: 11. The germline V gene has CDR1 LGHNA and CDR2 YNFKEQ. The CDR3 covers 18 residues. CDR3 amino acids: CASSQDLRISGTTDTQYF. In DNA, the CDR3 is TGTGCCAGCAGCCAAGATCTTAGGATTAGCGGGACGACAGATACGCAGTATTTT.

The J gene is TRBJ2-5, the V gene TRBV27; 7 bases fit TRBD1. J lost 5 bases, V lost 5 bases, and 8 bases had no gene match. This CDR3 has 14 residues. Germline V gene data show CDR1 as MNHEY and CDR2 as SMNVEV (reference sequence). CDR3 residues: CASSATGATETQYF. In DNA form, the CDR3 reads TGTGCCAGCAGTGCCACAGGGGCGACTGAGACCCAGTACTTC.

The V and J genes are TRBV6-1 and TRBJ2-7; 7 nucleotides match TRBD2. The V gene end was trimmed by 0 bases and the J gene end by 6 bases; junction bases not matched to a gene: 8. This CDR3 region has 15 residues. Germline assignment: CDR1 MNHNS and CDR2 SASEGT. In DNA form, the CDR3 reads TGTGCCAGCAGTGAAGCTTCCTCCGGGGGGACCGAGCAGTACTTC. It encodes CASSEASSGGTEQYF.

The chain's CDR3 is CASSPSRLAGATDTQYF. CDR3 nucleotides: TGTGCCAGCAGCCCTAGCAGATTGGCGGGAGCCACAGATACGCAGTATTTT. The chain recombines TRBV5-6 with TRBJ2-3, with TRBD2 matching 7 bases. CDR1 is SGHDT and CDR2 is YYEEEE in the germline V gene. The V and J ends lost 4 bases and 2 bases, in that order; junction bases with no gene match: 13. There are 17 residues in the CDR3.

This chain joins TRBV7-3 and TRBJ2-6; D gene ambiguous. Germline CDR1 and CDR2: SGHTA and FQGTGA. Trimming stripped 1 base from V and 3 bases from J, with 7 bases between. This CDR3 contains 15 residues. Written as DNA, the CDR3 is TGTGCCAGCAGCTTAAGCCCGGGTGGGGCCAACGTCCTGACTTTC. It codes for CASSLSPGGANVLTF.

V gene TRBV27 combines with J gene TRBJ1-1; D gene unclear. The length of the CDR3 is 14 residues. Trimming removed 2 bases at V and 1 base at J, with 8 bases between. CDR1 is MNHEY, CDR2 SMNVEV, per germline (reference sequence). The CDR3 DNA is TGTGCCAGCAGTTTAGCCGGTGGGAACACTGAAGCTTTCTTT. This encodes CASSLAGGNTEAFF.

This chain uses TRBV6-1 with TRBJ1-4; D remains ambiguous. The V gene lost 5 bases and the J gene lost 0 bases, with 7 bases spanning the gap. The CDR3 runs to 14 residues. The germline CDR1 and CDR2 sequences are MNHNS and SASEGT. The CDR3 here is CASSRQATNEKLFF. DNA of the CDR3: TGTGCCAGCAGTAGACAAGCAACTAATGAAAAACTGTTTTTT.

The rearrangement uses TRBV28 and TRBJ1-2; D possibly corresponds to TRBD1 (5 bases). The CDR3 contains 16 residues. In germline, CDR1 is MDHEN, CDR2 SYDVKM. Trimming took 6 bases from V and 2 from J, leaving 19 bases between them. The CDR3 DNA follows: TGTGCCAGCAGCCTTTGGCGGGGGACTACCAACTATGGCTACACCTTC. This sequence encodes CASSLWRGTTNYGYTF.

The chain carries TRBV6-1 and TRBJ2-7; no firm D call. The V end was cut by 5 bases, the J end by 3 bases, with 11 bases between. Per the germline V gene, CDR1 is MNHNS and CDR2 is SASEGT. The CDR3 is 13 residues long. The CDR3 DNA is TGTGCCAGCAGTCTAAGGGTAAACTACGAGCAGTACTTC. Its protein is CASSLRVNYEQYF.

The chain employs TRBV2 and TRBJ1-1; 9 nucleotides agree with TRBD1. Germline CDR1 and CDR2: SNHLY and FYNNEI. Losses at the gene ends were 6 bases for V and 5 bases for J; bases not matched to a gene: 7. CDR3 length: 14 residues. The chain's CDR3 is CASRPQGARTEAFF. The CDR3 DNA reads as TGTGCCAGCAGACCACAGGGGGCAAGGACTGAAGCTTTCTTT.

This CDR3 is CASSLLDTQYF. The CDR3 coding sequence is TGTGCCAGCAGCTTACTAGATACGCAGTATTTT. The chain couples TRBV13 to TRBJ2-3, with no clear D. The CDR3 has 11 residues. The germline V gene encodes CDR1 PRHDT and CDR2 FYEKMQ (reference sequence). V gave up 2 bases and J gave up 5 bases, with 2 bases separating them.

The CDR3 DNA is TGTGCCAGCCGGACTAGCGGGAGGGCCAAAGGCGGTGAGCAGTTCTTC. Amino acid sequence: CASRTSGRAKGGEQFF. V is TRBV5-6 and J is TRBJ2-1, with 15 bases lining up with TRBD2. V gave up 7 bases and J gave up 9 bases; unmatched junction bases: 11. CDR3 length equals 16 residues. CDR1 SGHDT and CDR2 YYEEEE come from the germline V gene.

V usage is TRBV6-6 and J usage is TRBJ2-7; the match to TRBD2 covers 8 bases. CDR1 and CDR2 from the germline V gene are MNHNY and SVGAGI (reference sequence). There are 14 residues in the CDR3. Trimming removed 6 bases from V and 2 bases from J; junction bases left unmatched: 6. The chain's CDR3 is CASRSAGVPYEQYF. In nucleotides, the CDR3 is TGTGCCAGCAGGTCAGCGGGAGTTCCCTACGAGCAGTACTTC.

This sequence joins TRBV6-6 and TRBJ1-5; D call uncertain. CDR3 size: 16 residues. Germline V lookup: CDR1 MNHNY, CDR2 SVGAGI (reference sequence). Trimming took off 2 bases at V and 4 bases at J, with 15 bases between the two ends. CDR3 amino acids: CASSYLMDLGNQPQHF. CDR3 sequence (DNA): TGTGCCAGCAGTTACCTCATGGACCTAGGGAATCAGCCCCAGCATTTT.

This rearrangement joins TRBV11-3 to TRBJ2-1; maybe TRBD2 (6 bases). V was shortened by 4 bases and J by 0 bases, with 10 bases between the two germline ends. Germline CDR1 and CDR2: SGHNT and YENEEA. CDR3 length equals 15 residues. The CDR3 bases are TGTGCCAGCAGCTCCGACGGGAGCTCCTACAATGAGCAGTTCTTC. The encoded protein is CASSSDGSSYNEQFF.

By share, this clone counts as large. V gene TRBV7-6 combines with J gene TRBJ1-5; the D gene is possibly TRBD1 (5 bases). The CDR3 spans 13 residues. The germline V and J ends were trimmed by 1 base and 7 bases, with 8 bases remaining between them. Per the germline V gene, CDR1 is SGHVS and CDR2 is FNYEAQ. The CDR3 bases are TGTGCCAGCAGCTTAGGGGGGGACCAGCCCCAGCATTTT. Residues: CASSLGGDQPQHF.

The genes are TRBV7-9 and TRBJ2-7; maybe TRBD1 (6 bases). In germline, CDR1 is SEHNR, CDR2 FQNEAQ (reference sequence). CDR3 length: 15 amino acids. V was clipped by 1 base and J by 6 bases, with 16 bases between them. Here the CDR3 reads CASSLETGHLGEQYF. DNA of the CDR3: TGTGCCAGCAGCTTAGAGACGGGACACCTTGGCGAGCAGTACTTC.

This chain connects TRBV29-1 to TRBJ1-5, with TRBD1 as a possible D gene (6 bases). Looked up from germline, CDR1 is SQVTM and CDR2 is ANQGSEA. With 5 bases removed from V and 3 bases from J, the gap between germline ends came to 14 bases. This CDR3 spans 14 amino acids. DNA of the CDR3: TGCAGCGTTTCTGAATCAGGGGCCAATCAGCCCCAGCATTTT. It specifies CSVSESGANQPQHF.